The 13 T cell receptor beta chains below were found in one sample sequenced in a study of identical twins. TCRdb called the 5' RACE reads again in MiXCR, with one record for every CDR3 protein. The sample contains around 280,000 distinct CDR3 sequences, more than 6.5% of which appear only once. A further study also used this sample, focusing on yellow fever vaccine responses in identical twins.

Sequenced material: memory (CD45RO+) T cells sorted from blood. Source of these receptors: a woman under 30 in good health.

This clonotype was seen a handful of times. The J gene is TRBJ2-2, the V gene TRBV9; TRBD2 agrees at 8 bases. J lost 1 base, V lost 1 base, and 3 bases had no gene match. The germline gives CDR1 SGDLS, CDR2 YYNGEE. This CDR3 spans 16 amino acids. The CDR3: CASSVRLAKNTGELFF. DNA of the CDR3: TGTGCCAGCAGCGTAAGACTAGCGAAGAACACCGGGGAGCTGTTTTTT. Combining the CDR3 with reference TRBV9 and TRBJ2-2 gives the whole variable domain DSGVTQTPKHLITATGQRVTLRCSPRSGDLSVYWYQQSLDQGLQFLIQYYNGEERAKGNILERFSAQQFPDLHSELNLSSLELGDSALYFCASSVRLAKNTGELFFGEGSRLTVL.

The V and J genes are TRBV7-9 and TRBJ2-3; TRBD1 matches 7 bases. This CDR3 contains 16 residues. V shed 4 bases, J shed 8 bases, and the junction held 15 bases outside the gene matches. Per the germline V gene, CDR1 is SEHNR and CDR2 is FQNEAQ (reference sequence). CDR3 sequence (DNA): TGTGCCAGCAGCTATAAGGGACAGTCCCCTCTCGCTACGCAGTATTTT. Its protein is CASSYKGQSPLATQYF.

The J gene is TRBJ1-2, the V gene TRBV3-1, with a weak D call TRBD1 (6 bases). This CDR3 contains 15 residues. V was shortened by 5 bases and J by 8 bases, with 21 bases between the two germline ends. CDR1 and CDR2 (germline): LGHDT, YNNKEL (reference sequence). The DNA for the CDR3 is TGTGCCAGCAGCATTATAGGGCAGGGGAATAAGGGCTACACCTTC. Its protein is CASSIIGQGNKGYTF.

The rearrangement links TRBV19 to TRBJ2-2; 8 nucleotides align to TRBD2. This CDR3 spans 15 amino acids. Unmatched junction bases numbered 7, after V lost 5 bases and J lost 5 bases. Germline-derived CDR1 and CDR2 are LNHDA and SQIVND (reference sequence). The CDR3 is CASSVGGRRTGELFF. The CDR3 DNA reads TGTGCCAGTAGTGTGGGCGGGAGGCGAACCGGGGAGCTGTTTTTT.

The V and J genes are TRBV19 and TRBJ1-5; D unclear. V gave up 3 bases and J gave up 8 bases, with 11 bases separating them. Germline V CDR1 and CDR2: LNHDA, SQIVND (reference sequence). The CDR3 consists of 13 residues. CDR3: CASSMGLLKPQHF. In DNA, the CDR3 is TGTGCCAGTAGTATGGGCCTTTTGAAGCCCCAGCATTTT.

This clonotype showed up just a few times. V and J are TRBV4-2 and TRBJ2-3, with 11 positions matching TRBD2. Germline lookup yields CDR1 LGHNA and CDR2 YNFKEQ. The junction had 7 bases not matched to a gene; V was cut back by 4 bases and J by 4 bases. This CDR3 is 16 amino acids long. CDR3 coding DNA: TGTGCCAGCAGCCCGACCGGGACTAGCGGACCAGATACGCAGTATTTT. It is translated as CASSPTGTSGPDTQYF.

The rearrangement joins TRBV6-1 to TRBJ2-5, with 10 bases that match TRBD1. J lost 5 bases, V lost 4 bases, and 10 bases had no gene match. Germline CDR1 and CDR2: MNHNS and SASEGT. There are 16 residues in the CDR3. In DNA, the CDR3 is TGTGCCAGCAGTGTAACGCCGGGACAGGGGATGGAGACCCAGTACTTC. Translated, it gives CASSVTPGQGMETQYF.

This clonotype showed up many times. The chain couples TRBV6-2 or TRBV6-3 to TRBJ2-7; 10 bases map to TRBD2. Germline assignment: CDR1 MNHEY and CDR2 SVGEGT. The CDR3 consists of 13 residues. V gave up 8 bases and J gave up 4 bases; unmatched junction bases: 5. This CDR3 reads CASRTSGRYEQYF. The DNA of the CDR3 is TGTGCCAGCCGGACTAGCGGAAGGTACGAGCAGTACTTC.

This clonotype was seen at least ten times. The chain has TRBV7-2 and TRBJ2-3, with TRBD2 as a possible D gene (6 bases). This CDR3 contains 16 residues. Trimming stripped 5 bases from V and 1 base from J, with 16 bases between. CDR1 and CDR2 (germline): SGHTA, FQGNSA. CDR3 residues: CASSPARTMGTDTQYF. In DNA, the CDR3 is TGTGCCAGCAGCCCCGCCCGGACTATGGGCACAGATACGCAGTATTTT.

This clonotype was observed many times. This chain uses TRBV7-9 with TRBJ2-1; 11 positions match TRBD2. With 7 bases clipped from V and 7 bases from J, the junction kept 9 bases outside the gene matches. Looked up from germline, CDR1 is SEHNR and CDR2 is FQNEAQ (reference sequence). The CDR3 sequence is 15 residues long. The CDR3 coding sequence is TGTGCCAGCAACGAAAACATAGCGGGAGGGAATGAGCAGTTCTTC. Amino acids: CASNENIAGGNEQFF.

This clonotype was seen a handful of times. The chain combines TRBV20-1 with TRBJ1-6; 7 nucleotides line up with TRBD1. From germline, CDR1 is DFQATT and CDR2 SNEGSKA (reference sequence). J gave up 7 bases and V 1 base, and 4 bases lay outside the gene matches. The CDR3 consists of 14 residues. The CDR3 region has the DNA TGCAGTGCTAGAGTTGGACAGGAAAATTCACCCCTCCACTTT. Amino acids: CSARVGQENSPLHF.

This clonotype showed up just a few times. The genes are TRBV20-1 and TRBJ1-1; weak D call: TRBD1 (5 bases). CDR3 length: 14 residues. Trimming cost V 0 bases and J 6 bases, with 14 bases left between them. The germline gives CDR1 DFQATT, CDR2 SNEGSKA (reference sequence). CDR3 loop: CSARDWDFGSEAFF. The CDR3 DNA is TGCAGTGCTAGAGATTGGGACTTCGGATCTGAAGCTTTCTTT.

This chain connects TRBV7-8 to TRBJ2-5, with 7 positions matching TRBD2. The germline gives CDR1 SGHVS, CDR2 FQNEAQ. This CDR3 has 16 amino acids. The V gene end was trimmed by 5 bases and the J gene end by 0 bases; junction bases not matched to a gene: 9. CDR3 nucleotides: TGTGCCAGCAGCCCTTTAGGGCGGGAGTACCAAGAGACCCAGTACTTC. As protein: CASSPLGREYQETQYF.